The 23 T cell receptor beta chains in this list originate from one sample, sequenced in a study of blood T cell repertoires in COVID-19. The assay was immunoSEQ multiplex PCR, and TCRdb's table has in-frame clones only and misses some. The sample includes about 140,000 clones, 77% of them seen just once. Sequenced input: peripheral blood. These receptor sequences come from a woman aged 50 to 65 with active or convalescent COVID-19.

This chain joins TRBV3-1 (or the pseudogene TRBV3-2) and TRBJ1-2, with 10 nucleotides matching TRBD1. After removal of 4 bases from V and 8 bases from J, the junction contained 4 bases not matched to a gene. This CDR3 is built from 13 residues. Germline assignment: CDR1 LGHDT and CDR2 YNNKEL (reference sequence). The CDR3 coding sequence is TGTGCCAGCAGCCCGGGACAGGGGCAAGGCTACACCTTC. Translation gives CASSPGQGQGYTF.

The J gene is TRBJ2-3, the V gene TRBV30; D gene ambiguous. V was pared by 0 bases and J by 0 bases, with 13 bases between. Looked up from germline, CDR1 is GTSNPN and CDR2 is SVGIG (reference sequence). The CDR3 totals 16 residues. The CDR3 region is CAWSVLARASTDTQYF. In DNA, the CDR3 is TGTGCCTGGAGTGTATTGGCTAGAGCTAGCACAGATACGCAGTATTTT.

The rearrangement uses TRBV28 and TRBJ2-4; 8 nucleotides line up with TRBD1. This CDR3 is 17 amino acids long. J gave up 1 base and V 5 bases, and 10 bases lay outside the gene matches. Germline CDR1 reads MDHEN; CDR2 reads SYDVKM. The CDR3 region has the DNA TGTGCCAGCAGTGCCCGGACAGGGAACGAGGCCAAAAACATTCAGTACTTC. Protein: CASSARTGNEAKNIQYF.

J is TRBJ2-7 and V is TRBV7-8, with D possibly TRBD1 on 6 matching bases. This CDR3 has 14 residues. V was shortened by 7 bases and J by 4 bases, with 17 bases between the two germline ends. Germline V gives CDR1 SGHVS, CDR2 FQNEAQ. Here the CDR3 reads CASTGMRGSYEQYF. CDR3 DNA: TGTGCCAGCACGGGTATGAGGGGGAGTTACGAGCAGTACTTC. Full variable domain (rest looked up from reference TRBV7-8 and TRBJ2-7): GAGVSQSPRYKVAKRGQDVALRCDPISGHVSLFWYQQALGQGPEFLTYFQNEAQLDKSGLPSDRFFAERPEGSVSTLKIQRTQQEDSAVYLCASTGMRGSYEQYFGPGTRLTVT.

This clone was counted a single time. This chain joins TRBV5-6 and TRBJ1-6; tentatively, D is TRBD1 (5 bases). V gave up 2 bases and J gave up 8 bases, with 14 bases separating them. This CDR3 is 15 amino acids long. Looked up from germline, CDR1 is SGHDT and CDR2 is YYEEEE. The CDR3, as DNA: TGTGCCAGCAGCTTCGGGGCCGCGGGGGATTCACCCCTCCACTTT. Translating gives CASSFGAAGDSPLHF.

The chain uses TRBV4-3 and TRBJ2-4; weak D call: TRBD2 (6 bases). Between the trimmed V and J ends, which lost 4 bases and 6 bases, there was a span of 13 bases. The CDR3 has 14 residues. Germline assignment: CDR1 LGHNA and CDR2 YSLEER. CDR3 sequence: CASSPHPGVNIQYF. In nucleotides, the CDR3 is TGCGCCAGCAGCCCTCACCCGGGGGTAAACATTCAGTACTTC.

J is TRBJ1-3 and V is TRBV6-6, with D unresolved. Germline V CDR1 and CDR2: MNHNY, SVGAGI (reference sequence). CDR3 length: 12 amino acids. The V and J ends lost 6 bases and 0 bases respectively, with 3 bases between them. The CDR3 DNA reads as TGTGCCAGCAGGGCCTCTGGAAACACCATATATTTT. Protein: CASRASGNTIYF.

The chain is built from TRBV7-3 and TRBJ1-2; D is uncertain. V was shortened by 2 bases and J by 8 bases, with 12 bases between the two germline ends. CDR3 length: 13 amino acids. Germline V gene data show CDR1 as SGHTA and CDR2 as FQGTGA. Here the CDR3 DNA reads TGTGCCAGCAGCTTAGTAGACGGGTTAGGCTACACCTTC. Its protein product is CASSLVDGLGYTF.

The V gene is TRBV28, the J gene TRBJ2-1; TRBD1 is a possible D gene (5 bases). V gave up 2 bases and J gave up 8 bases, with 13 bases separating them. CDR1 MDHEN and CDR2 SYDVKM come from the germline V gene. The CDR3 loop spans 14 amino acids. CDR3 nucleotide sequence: TGTGCCAGCAGTTTAAGGCAGGGAAAGGATGAGCAGTTCTTC. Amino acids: CASSLRQGKDEQFF.

For the CDR3, the DNA is TGTGCCAGCAGTCCCCCGGGACAAGGGACGGAGACCCAGTACTTC. It codes for CASSPPGQGTETQYF. This rearrangement joins TRBV28 to TRBJ2-5, with D possibly matching TRBD1 (6 bases). Looked up from germline, CDR1 is MDHEN and CDR2 is SYDVKM. The V and J ends lost 5 bases and 5 bases respectively, with 18 bases between them. This CDR3 region has 15 residues.

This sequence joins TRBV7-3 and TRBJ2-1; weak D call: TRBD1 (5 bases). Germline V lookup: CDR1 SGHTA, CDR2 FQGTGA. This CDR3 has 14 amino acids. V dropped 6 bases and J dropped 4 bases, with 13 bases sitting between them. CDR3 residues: CASSDSLSYNEQFF. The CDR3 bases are TGTGCCAGCAGTGACAGCCTTTCATACAATGAGCAGTTCTTC. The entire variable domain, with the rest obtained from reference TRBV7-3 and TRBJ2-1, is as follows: GAGVSQTPSNKVTEKGKYVELRCDPISGHTALYWYRQSLGQGPEFLIYFQGTGAADDSGLPNDRFFAVRPEGSVSTLKIQRTERGDSAVYLCASSDSLSYNEQFFGPGTRLTVL.

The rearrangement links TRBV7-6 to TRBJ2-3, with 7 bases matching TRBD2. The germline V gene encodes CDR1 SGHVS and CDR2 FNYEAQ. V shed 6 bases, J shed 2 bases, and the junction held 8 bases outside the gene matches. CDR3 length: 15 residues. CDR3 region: CASRALAADTDTQYF. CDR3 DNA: TGTGCCAGCAGGGCCCTAGCGGCCGACACAGATACGCAGTATTTT. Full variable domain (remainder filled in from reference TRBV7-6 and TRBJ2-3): GAGVSQSPRYKVTKRGQDVALRCDPISGHVSLYWYRQALGQGPEFLTYFNYEAQQDKSGLPNDRFSAERPEGSISTLTIQRTEQRDSAMYRCASRALAADTDTQYFGPGTRLTVL.

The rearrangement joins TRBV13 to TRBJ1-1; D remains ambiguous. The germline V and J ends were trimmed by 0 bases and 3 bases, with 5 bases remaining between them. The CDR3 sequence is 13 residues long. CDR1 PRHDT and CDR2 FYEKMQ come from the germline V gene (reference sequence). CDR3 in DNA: TGTGCCAGCAGCTTAGGCCCGGACACTGAAGCTTTCTTT. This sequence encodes CASSLGPDTEAFF.

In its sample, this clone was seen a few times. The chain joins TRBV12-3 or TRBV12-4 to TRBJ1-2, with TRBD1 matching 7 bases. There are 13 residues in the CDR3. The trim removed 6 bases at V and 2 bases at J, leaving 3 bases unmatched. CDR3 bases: TGTGCCAGCAGCCCGACAGGGAACTATGGCTACACCTTC. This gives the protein CASSPTGNYGYTF.

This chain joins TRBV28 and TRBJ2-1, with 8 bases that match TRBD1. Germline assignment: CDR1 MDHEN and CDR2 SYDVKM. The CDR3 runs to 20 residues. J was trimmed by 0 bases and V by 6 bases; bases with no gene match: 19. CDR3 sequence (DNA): TGTGCCAGCAGGCGACAGGGGTCCACGTTTCCGCTCCCCTCCTACAATGAGCAGTTCTTC. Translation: CASRRQGSTFPLPSYNEQFF.

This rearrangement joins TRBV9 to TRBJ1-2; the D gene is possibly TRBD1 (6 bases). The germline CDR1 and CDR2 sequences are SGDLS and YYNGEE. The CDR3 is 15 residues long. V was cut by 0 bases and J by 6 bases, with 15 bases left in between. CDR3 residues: CASSVGTAPSNGYTF. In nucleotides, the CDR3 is TGTGCCAGCAGCGTAGGGACAGCCCCATCCAATGGCTACACCTTC.

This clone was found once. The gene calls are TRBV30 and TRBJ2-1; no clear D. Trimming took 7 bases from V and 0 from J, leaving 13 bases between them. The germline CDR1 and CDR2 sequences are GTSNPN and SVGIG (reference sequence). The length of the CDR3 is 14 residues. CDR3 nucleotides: TGTGCCTTGGTTGAGCCTAGCTCCTACAATGAGCAGTTCTTC. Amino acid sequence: CALVEPSSYNEQFF.

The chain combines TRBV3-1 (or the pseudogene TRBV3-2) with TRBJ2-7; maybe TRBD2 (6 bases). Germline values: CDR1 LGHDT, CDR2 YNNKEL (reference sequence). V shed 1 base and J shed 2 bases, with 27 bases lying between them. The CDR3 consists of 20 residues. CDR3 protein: CASSQVSKGYGGPTTYEQYF. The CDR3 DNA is TGTGCCAGCAGCCAAGTATCGAAGGGATACGGAGGGCCCACTACCTACGAGCAGTACTTC.

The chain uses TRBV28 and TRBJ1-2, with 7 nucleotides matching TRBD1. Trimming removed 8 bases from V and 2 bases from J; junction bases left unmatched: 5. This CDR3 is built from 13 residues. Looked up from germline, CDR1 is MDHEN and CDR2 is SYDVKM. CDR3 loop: CASGTAANYGYTF. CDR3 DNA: TGTGCCAGCGGGACAGCCGCAAACTATGGCTACACCTTC.

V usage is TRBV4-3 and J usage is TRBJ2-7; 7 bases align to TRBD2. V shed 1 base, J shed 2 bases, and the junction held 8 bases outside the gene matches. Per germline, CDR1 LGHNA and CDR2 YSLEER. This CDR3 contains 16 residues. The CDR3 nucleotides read TGCGCCAGCAGCCAAGGACTCACCCGGGGGGCCTACGAGCAGTACTTC. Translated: CASSQGLTRGAYEQYF.

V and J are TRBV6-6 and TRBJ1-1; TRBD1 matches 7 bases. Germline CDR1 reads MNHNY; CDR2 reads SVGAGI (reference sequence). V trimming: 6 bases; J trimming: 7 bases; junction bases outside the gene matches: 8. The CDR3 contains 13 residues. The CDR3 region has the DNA TGTGCCAGCAGGGAGACAGGGAGCAGTGAAGCTTTCTTT. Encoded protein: CASRETGSSEAFF.

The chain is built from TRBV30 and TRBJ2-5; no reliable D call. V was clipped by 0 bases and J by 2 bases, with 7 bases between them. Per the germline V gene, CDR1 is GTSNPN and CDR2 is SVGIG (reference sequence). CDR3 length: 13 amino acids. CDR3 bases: TGTGCCTGGAGTGTAACCAGTCAAGAGACCCAGTACTTC. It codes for CAWSVTSQETQYF. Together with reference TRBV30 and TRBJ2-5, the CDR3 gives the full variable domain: SQTIHQWPATLVQPVGSPLSLECTVEGTSNPNLYWYRQAAGRGLQLLFYSVGIGQISSEVPQNLSASRPQDRQFILSSKKLLLSDSGFYLCAWSVTSQETQYFGPGTRLLVL.

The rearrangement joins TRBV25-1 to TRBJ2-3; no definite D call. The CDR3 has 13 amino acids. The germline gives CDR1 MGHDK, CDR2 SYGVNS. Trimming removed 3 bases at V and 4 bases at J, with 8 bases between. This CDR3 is CASSDPGSDTQYF. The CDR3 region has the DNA TGTGCCAGCAGTGATCCAGGTTCAGATACGCAGTATTTT.